What follows is one TCR beta chain and its context. Its target is not known. Relative to the germline gene, one junction end is altered; a read error may explain this. Other DNA sequences in the sample encode the same CDR3. The study ran its PCR with 60 Vbeta and 13 Jbeta primers. The table came from immunoSEQ multiplex PCR; TCRdb's copy has only in-frame clones and leaves some out. Of around 150,000 clones in the sample, about two thirds were seen once. This sample is drawn from a study of cytomegalovirus exposure and HLA in healthy donors. Study-wide findings and caveats: In presence/absence analyses, roughly uniform sequencing depth across donors was assumed.

CDR3 length equals 17 residues. Germline CDR1 reads MGHRA; CDR2 reads YSYEKL. Sequencing was performed on PBMCs. The sequence was obtained from a man in his forties or fifties in good health and CMV-seropositive. The chain couples TRBV4-1 to TRBJ1-3; weak D call: TRBD1 (5 bases). This CDR3 is CASSQYGAQVSGNTIYF. CDR3 DNA sequence: TGCGCCAGTAGCCAATATGGGGCCCAGGTCTCTGGAAACACCATATATTTT.